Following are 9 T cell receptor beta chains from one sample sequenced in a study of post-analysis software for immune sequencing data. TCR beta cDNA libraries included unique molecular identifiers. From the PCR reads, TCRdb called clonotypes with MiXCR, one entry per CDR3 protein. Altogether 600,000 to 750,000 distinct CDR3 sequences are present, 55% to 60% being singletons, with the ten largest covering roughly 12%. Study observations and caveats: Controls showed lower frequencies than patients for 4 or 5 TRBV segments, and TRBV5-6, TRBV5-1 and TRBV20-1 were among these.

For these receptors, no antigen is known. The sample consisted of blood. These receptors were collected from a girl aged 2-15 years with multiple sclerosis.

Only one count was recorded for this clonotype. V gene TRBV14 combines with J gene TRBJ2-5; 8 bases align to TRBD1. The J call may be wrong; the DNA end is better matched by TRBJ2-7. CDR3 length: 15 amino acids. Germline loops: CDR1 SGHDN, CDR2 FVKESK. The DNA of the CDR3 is TGTGCCAGCAGCCAAGTACCAGGGGGCAACTACGAGCAGTACTTC. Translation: CASSQVPGGNYEQYF.

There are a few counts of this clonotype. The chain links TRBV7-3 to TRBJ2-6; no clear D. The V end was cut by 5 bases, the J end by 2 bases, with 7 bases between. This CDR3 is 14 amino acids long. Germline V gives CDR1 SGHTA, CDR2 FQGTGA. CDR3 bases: TGTGCCAGCAGCCCGACAACTGGGGCCAACGTCCTGACTTTC. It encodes CASSPTTGANVLTF.

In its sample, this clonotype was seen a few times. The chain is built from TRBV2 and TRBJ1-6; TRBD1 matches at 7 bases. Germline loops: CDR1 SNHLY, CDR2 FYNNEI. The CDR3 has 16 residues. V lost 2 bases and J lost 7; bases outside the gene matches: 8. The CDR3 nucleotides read TGTGCCAGCAGTGAATTAGAACAGGGGACGAATTCACCCCTCCACTTT. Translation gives CASSELEQGTNSPLHF.

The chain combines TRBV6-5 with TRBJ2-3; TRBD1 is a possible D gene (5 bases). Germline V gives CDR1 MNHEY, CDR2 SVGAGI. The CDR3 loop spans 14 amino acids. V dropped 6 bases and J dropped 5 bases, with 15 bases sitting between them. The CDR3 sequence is CASSVARGVDTQYF. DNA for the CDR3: TGTGCCAGCAGCGTGGCAAGGGGCGTAGATACGCAGTATTTT.

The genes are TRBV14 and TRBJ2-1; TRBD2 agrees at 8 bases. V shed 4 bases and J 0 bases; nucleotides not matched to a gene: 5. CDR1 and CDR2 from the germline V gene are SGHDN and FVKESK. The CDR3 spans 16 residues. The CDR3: CASSRLATSSYNEQFF. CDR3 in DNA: TGTGCCAGCAGCCGACTAGCGACGAGCTCCTACAATGAGCAGTTCTTC.

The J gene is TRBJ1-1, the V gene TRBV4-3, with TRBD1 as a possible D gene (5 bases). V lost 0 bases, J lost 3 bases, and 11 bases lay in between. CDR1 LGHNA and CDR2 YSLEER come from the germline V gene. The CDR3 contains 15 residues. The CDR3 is CASSQDRAGYTEAFF. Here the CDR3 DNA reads TGCGCCAGCAGCCAAGATCGGGCAGGGTACACTGAAGCTTTCTTT.

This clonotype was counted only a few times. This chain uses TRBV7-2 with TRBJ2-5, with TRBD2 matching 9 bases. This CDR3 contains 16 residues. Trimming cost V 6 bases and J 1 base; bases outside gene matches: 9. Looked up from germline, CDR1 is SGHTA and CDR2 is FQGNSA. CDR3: CASRSTSGQTQETQYF. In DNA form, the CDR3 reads TGTGCCAGCAGATCTACTAGCGGGCAGACCCAAGAGACCCAGTACTTC.

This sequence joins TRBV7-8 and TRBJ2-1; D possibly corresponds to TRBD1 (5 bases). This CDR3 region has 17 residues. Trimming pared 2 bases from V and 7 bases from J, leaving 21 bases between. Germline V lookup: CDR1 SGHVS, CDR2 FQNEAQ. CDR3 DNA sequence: TGTGCCAGCAGCTTATTGGGAAGAAGCTTGAAGGGGAATGAGCAGTTCTTC. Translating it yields CASSLLGRSLKGNEQFF.

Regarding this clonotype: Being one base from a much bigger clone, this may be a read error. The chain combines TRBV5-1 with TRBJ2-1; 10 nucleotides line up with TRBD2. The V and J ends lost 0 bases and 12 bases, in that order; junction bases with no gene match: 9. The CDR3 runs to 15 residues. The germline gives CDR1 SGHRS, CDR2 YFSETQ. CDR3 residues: CASSLAASGSFGQFF. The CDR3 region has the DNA TGCGCCAGCAGCTTGGCGGCTAGCGGGAGTTTTGGGCAGTTCTTC.